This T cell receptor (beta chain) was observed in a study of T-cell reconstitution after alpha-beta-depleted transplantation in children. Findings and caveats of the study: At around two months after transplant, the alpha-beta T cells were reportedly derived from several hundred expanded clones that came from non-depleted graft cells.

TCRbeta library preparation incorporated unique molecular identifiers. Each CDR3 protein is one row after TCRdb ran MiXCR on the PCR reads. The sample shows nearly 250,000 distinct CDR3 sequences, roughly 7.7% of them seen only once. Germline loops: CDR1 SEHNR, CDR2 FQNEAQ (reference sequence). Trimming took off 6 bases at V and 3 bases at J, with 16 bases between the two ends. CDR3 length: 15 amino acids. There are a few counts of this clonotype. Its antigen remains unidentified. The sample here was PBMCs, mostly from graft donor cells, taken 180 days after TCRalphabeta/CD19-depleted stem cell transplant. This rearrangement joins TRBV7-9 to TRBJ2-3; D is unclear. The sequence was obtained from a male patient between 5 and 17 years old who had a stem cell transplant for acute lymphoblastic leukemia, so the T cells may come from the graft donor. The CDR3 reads CASRPGWERTDTQYF. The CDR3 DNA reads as TGTGCCAGCAGACCCGGCTGGGAAAGGACAGATACGCAGTATTTT.